This T cell receptor (beta chain) was found in a study of CD8 T cells in ankylosing spondylitis. Study conclusions and caveats: Disease-linked clones displayed a CD8+ phenotype and appeared relatively rarely in peripheral blood.

As the method for making TCR beta libraries, quantitative 5'-RACE with molecular barcodes was used. From the 5' RACE reads, TCRdb called clonotypes with MiXCR, one entry per CDR3 protein. Altogether some 250,000 distinct CDR3 sequences are present, 7.5% to 9% being singletons, with the ten largest covering almost 7%. This clonotype has at least ten counts. The antigen is undetermined. Trimming took 3 bases from V and 1 from J, leaving 6 bases between them. The CDR3 sequence is 13 residues long. CDR1 and CDR2 from the germline V gene are SGHRS and YFSETQ. The receptor's source is a male donor with ankylosing spondylitis or in good health (not recorded which). The sample taken for sequencing was blood, either unsorted or a sorted T cell fraction (not recorded which). The chain has TRBV5-1 and TRBJ2-3; D gene unclear. The chain's CDR3 is CASSSSGTDTQYF. In DNA, the CDR3 is TGCGCCAGCAGCTCGAGTGGCACAGATACGCAGTATTTT. The whole variable domain, filled in from reference TRBV5-1 and TRBJ2-3, reads KAGVTQTPRYLIKTRGQQVTLSCSPISGHRSVSWYQQTPGQGLQFLFEYFSETQRNKGNFPGRFSGRQFSNSRSEMNVSTLELGDSALYLCASSSSGTDTQYFGPGTRLTVL.